This TCR beta chain was obtained from a study of T cells after yellow fever vaccination. TCRdb analysed the 5' RACE reads with MiXCR anew, one entry per CDR3 protein. This sample has 510,000 or so distinct CDR3 sequences, with 15% to 20% found just once. The CDR3 loop spans 12 amino acids. Trimming took off 10 bases at V and 9 bases at J, with 16 bases between the two ends. Germline V gene sequence: CDR1 SNHLY, CDR2 FYNNEI. The chain carries TRBV2 and TRBJ2-1, with D perhaps TRBD1 (6 bases). The sequence was obtained from a man in his thirties or forties who received the YFV17D yellow fever vaccine. Sequenced here: PBMCs, sampled 15 days after the yellow fever booster vaccination. CDR3 nucleotide sequence: TGTGCCACCGGAAGAACAGGGAGTGAGCAGTTCTTC. Protein product: CATGRTGSEQFF.